The 12 T cell receptor beta chains reported below all come from one sample, sequenced in a study of cytomegalovirus exposure and HLA in healthy donors. Vbeta (60) and Jbeta (13) primers were used in the PCR. Data came from immunoSEQ multiplex PCR; TCRdb stores just in-frame clones and leaves some out. Counted here are fewer than 200,000 clones, roughly 77% occurring once; the ten biggest clones make up more than 4%. The sequenced sample was PBMCs. Receptors originate from a male donor in good health and CMV-seronegative.

CDR3 residues: CASSADGWGGPQHF. DNA of the CDR3: TGTGCCAGTAGTGCTGACGGGTGGGGGGGGCCCCAGCATTTT. The chain couples TRBV19 to TRBJ1-5, with D possibly TRBD1 on 5 matching bases. Germline V lookup: CDR1 LNHDA, CDR2 SQIVND (reference sequence). CDR3 length equals 14 residues. V was pared by 5 bases and J by 9 bases, with 17 bases between.

The V call is TRBV5-1, the J call TRBJ2-7; the match to TRBD1 covers 10 bases. The CDR3 contains 15 residues. J gave up 3 bases and V 4 bases, and 7 bases lay outside the gene matches. Germline V gives CDR1 SGHRS, CDR2 YFSETQ. CDR3 bases: TGCGCCAGCAGCCCGACAGGGGGCCAGTACTACGAGCAGTACTTC. Its protein is CASSPTGGQYYEQYF. Full variable domain (missing parts from reference TRBV5-1 and TRBJ2-7): KAGVTQTPRYLIKTRGQQVTLSCSPISGHRSVSWYQQTPGQGLQFLFEYFSETQRNKGNFPGRFSGRQFSNSRSEMNVSTLELGDSALYLCASSPTGGQYYEQYFGPGTRLTVT.

The rearrangement uses TRBV29-1 and TRBJ2-7; TRBD1 matches at 9 bases. CDR3 length: 12 residues. Germline-derived CDR1 and CDR2 are SQVTM and ANQGSEA. The trim removed 7 bases at V and 3 bases at J, leaving 4 bases unmatched. This CDR3 is CSGGTGIYEQYF. The CDR3 DNA follows: TGCAGCGGCGGGACAGGGATCTACGAGCAGTACTTC.

The V call is TRBV6-5, the J call TRBJ2-7; a possible D gene is TRBD1 (6 bases). Germline CDR1 MNHEY, CDR2 SVGAGI. The CDR3 runs 15 residues. V was pared by 5 bases and J by 5 bases, with 19 bases between. The CDR3 DNA sequence: TGTGCCAGCAGTACCCCGACAGGATTCGGAAACGAGCAGTACTTC. This sequence encodes CASSTPTGFGNEQYF.

The chain employs TRBV7-3 and TRBJ2-1, with 9 bases that match TRBD2. The CDR3 has 20 amino acids. The V and J ends lost 3 bases and 0 bases, in that order; junction bases with no gene match: 15. CDR1 and CDR2 from the germline V gene are SGHTA and FQGTGA. CDR3 in DNA: TGTGCCAGCAGCTTTCCTTCCTCGCGGGAGGGCCGGAGCTCCTACAATGAGCAGTTCTTC. It translates to CASSFPSSREGRSSYNEQFF.

This chain links TRBV7-8 with TRBJ1-1, with 9 bases lining up with TRBD1. With 5 bases clipped from V and 6 bases from J, the junction kept 10 bases outside the gene matches. The CDR3 loop spans 15 amino acids. Per germline, CDR1 SGHVS and CDR2 FQNEAQ. The DNA for the CDR3 is TGTGCCAGCAGCCCGACAGGGGGAAATCAAGCTGAAGCTTTCTTT. It translates to CASSPTGGNQAEAFF.

The V and J genes are TRBV28 and TRBJ1-1; 8 nucleotides align to TRBD1. V was pared by 1 base and J by 5 bases, with 6 bases of the junction left unmatched. Germline assignment: CDR1 MDHEN and CDR2 SYDVKM. CDR3 length: 15 residues. In DNA, the CDR3 is TGTGCCAGCAGTTTATTGACCAGGGGGCGGACTGAAGCTTTCTTT. It codes for CASSLLTRGRTEAFF. Full variable domain (outside the CDR3, taken from reference TRBV28 and TRBJ1-1): DVKVTQSSRYLVKRTGEKVFLECVQDMDHENMFWYRQDPGLGLRLIYFSYDVKMKEKGDIPEGYSVSREKKERFSLILESASTNQTSMYLCASSLLTRGRTEAFFGQGTRLTVV.

The chain couples TRBV28 to TRBJ2-7; TRBD2 matches 7 bases. Germline assignment: CDR1 MDHEN and CDR2 SYDVKM. V lost 4 bases and J lost 7; bases outside the gene matches: 7. The CDR3 length is 13 residues. Here the CDR3 DNA reads TGTGCCAGCAGTTCTCATGGGGGAGGGGAGCAGTACTTC. This gives the protein CASSSHGGGEQYF. Full variable domain (remainder filled in from reference TRBV28 and TRBJ2-7): DVKVTQSSRYLVKRTGEKVFLECVQDMDHENMFWYRQDPGLGLRLIYFSYDVKMKEKGDIPEGYSVSREKKERFSLILESASTNQTSMYLCASSSHGGGEQYFGPGTRLTVT.

The chain has TRBV9 and TRBJ1-2; D is ambiguous. The CDR3 is 15 residues long. Germline V gene sequence: CDR1 SGDLS, CDR2 YYNGEE. Trimming removed 0 bases from V and 4 bases from J, with 13 bases in between. The CDR3 sequence is CASSVGGGLSYGYTF. In DNA, the CDR3 is TGTGCCAGCAGCGTAGGTGGAGGGCTGAGCTATGGCTACACCTTC.

The chain recombines TRBV11-1 with TRBJ2-1, with 10 positions matching TRBD1. This CDR3 is built from 16 residues. Germline-derived CDR1 and CDR2 are SGHAT and FQDESV (reference sequence). The trim removed 5 bases at V and 6 bases at J, leaving 10 bases unmatched. CDR3 DNA sequence: TGTGCCAGCAGCCCCAGACAGGGGGCGCCGGGCAATGAGCAGTTCTTC. Protein product: CASSPRQGAPGNEQFF.

This clone was detected once. The rearrangement joins TRBV25-1 to TRBJ2-5, with 9 bases identical to TRBD2. The CDR3 loop spans 14 amino acids. Germline CDR1 and CDR2: MGHDK and SYGVNS. Trimming took 3 bases from V and 4 from J; bases not matched to a gene: 3. CDR3 protein: CASSDAGGRETQYF. DNA of the CDR3: TGTGCCAGCAGTGATGCGGGGGGGCGAGAGACCCAGTACTTC.

The chain is built from TRBV9 and TRBJ2-3; possible D gene TRBD1, 6 bases. CDR3 length equals 13 residues. V was trimmed by 7 bases and J by 5 bases, leaving 14 bases between them. Germline-derived CDR1 and CDR2 are SGDLS and YYNGEE. The CDR3 DNA reads as TGTGCCAGCGGAAAGGGGGACGAAGATACGCAGTATTTT. Residues: CASGKGDEDTQYF.